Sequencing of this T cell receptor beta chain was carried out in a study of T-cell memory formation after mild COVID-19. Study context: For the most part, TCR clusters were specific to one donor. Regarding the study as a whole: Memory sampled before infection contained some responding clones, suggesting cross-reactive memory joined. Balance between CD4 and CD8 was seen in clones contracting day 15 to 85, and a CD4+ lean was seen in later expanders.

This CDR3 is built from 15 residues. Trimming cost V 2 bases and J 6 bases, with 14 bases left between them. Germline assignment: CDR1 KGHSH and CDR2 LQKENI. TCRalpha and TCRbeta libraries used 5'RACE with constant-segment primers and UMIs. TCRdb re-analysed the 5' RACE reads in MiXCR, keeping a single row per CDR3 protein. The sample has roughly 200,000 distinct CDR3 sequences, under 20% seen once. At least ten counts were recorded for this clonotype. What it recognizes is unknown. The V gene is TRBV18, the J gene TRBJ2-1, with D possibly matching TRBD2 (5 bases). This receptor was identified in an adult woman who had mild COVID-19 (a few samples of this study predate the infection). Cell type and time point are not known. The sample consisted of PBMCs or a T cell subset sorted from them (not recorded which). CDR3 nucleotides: TGTGCCAGCTCACCAATAGAGGGATCAACCAATGAGCAGTTCTTC. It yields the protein CASSPIEGSTNEQFF.